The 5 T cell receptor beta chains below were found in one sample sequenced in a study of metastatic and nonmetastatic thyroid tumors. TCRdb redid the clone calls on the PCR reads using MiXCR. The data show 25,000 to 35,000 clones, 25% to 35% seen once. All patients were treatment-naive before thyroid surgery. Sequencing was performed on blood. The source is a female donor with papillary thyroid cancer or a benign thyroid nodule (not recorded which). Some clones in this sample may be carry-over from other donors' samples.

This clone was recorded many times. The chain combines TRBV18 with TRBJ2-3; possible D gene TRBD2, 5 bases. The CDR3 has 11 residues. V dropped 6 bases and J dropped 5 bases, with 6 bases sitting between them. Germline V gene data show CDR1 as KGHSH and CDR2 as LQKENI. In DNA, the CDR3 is TGTGCCAGCTCGAGGGAAGATACGCAGTATTTT. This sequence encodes CASSREDTQYF.

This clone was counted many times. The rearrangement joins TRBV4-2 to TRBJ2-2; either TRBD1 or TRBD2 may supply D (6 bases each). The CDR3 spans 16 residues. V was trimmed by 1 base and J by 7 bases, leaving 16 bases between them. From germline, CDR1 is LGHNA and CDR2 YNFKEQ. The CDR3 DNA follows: TGTGCCAGCAGCCAAGTCCTGGGCGGAGGGGGCGGGGAGCTGTTTTTT. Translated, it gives CASSQVLGGGGGELFF.

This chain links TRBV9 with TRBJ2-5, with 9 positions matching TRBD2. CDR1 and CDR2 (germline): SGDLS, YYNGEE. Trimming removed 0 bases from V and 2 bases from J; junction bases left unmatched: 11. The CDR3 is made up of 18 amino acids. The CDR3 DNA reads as TGTGCCAGCAGCGTAGGGGGTCGTAGCGGGGGACTACAAGAGACCCAGTACTTC. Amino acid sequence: CASSVGGRSGGLQETQYF.

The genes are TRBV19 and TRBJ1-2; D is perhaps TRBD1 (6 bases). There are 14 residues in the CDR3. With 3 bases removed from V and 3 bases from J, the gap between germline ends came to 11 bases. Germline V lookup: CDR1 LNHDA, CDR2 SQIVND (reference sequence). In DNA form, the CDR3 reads TGTGCCAGTAGTATCGAGGGGGGAGACTATGGCTACACCTTC. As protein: CASSIEGGDYGYTF.

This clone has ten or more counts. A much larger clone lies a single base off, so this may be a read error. CDR3 sequence: CAASGATQETQYF. Written as DNA, the CDR3 is TGTGCCGCCTCCGGGGCTACTCAAGAGACCCAGTACTTC. The chain is built from TRBV19 and TRBJ2-5; D could derive from TRBD1 or TRBD2 (5 bases each). Germline CDR1 reads LNHDA; CDR2 reads SQIVND (reference sequence). This CDR3 spans 13 amino acids. Between the trimmed V and J ends, which lost 11 bases and 2 bases, there was a span of 15 bases.